The sequence of this T cell receptor (beta chain) was determined in a study of blood T cell repertoires in COVID-19 (dated by TCRdb to 2020 to 2022). As for the study more broadly: Collaborator samples came from the United States, Italy and Spain and covered acute and convalescent phases of COVID-19. The prospective study material was composed of cDNA or gDNA derived from T cells, B-cell-depleted T cells, or PBMCs. Deeply sampled blood TCRbeta repertoires from subjects exposed to, actively infected with, or recovered from COVID-19 were included in the dataset. The repertoires were released in a freely available public database intended as a resource for research on the immune response to SARS-CoV-2. The samples were drawn from two sources: the first 160 participants of the ongoing ImmuneRACE study, and 950 to 1,500 subjects contributed by 6 global collaborators. Sample metadata almost always included a de-identified subject ID, COVID-19 status, age in years and sex. HLA class I and class II types, where available, came from metadata supplied by the sample provider rather than from assay-based typing. What the research found in general, with its limitations: Clinical and demographic metadata were provided uncurated, with the amount varying by source and participant.

TCRbeta CDR3 regions were amplified from genomic DNA using the immunoSEQ Assay, a bias-controlled multiplex PCR. The study's processing was this. Within the assay, amplification of reference gene primers was used to estimate how many nucleated cells each sample contained. To quantify the absolute abundance of each unique TCRbeta CDR3 rearrangement, sequence reads were collapsed and filtered. For each sample, productive Simpson clonality was calculated by taking the square root of Simpson's diversity index across productive rearrangements. TCRdb mirrors the immuneACCESS table, restricted to in-frame sequences. Some clones are absent from its copies; in checked studies, under half trace to an unresolved V gene, and the reason for the others is unknown. For V, J and clone size, that table is used; D and trimming come from the DNA. The sample table holds over 200,000 clones, of which about 90% were seen once. 1% to 1.5% of the sample goes to the ten largest clones.

As regards this clone: This receptor's antigen is unknown. No base qualities exist here, and no much larger clone lies one base off it.

For CDR1 and CDR2, the germline V gene lists MNHEY and SVGAGI. The CDR3 starts with the cysteine, ends with the phenylalanine, and has 14 residues. Just CDR3 DNA is preserved here, 42 bases in frame from base 1. Trimming costs V 2 bases and J 2 bases, and their ends lie 9 bases apart. Enrolling through a virtual design, the prospective study's participants ranged in age from roughly 18 to 90 years and lived across 20 to 30 United States geographic areas. To assign participants to cohorts, the prospective study relied on clinical history that participants themselves reported in a screening survey and a study questionnaire. In the prospective study, whole blood, serum and a nasopharyngeal or oropharyngeal swab were collected from each participant by mobile phlebotomists. Over a roughly 2-month period, participants in the prospective study had the option of providing additional blood draws and questionnaires. Blood samples from the prospective study were shipped frozen or at room temperature prior to DNA extraction.

Specimen: PBMCs or T cells enriched from blood (not recorded which). The sequence was obtained from a human donor in a cohort exposed to, infected with or recovered from COVID-19 (not recorded which). The donor label of this sample is uncertain. The rearranged segments are TRBV6-5 and TRBJ1-1; there is no confident call for the D gene. In nucleotides, the sequence is TGTGCCAGCAGTTACGGGGAGGGTAACACTGAAGCTTTCTTT. Translation gives CASSYGEGNTEAFF.